This T cell receptor (beta chain) was sequenced during a study of immune evolution from preneoplasia to lung adenocarcinoma. Study-wide points: Top clone share appeared to fall from AAH through AIS, MIA, adenocarcinoma.

Only in-frame clones appear in the TCRdb table, and some are missing; sequencing was by immunoSEQ multiplex PCR. Of around 13,000 clones in the sample, 80% were seen once. Resections took place in Japan or China from about 2013 to 2018. Note on this clone: Its target is unknown.

Trimming removed 6 bases at V and 2 bases at J, with 7 bases between. Germline V CDR1 and CDR2: LNHDA, SQIVND (reference sequence). The CDR3 covers 12 residues. The chain links TRBV19 to TRBJ1-1; possible D gene TRBD1, 6 bases. Sequenced sample: FFPE minimally invasive lung adenocarcinoma tissue. This clonotype was sampled from a person aged 65-85 years with lung adenocarcinoma. For the CDR3, the DNA is TGTGCCAGTAGGGACAGCAACACTGAAGCTTTCTTT. Its translation is CASRDSNTEAFF.